This TCR beta chain was sequenced during a study of sequential checkpoint blockade in melanoma. Overall study context: Twenty-two patients had matched tumor biopsies before treatment and at week 13 after nivolumab or ipilimumab alone. General observations from the study: T-cell fraction and clonality followed PD-L1 and CD8+ counts, not mutational load.

A note on this clone: Its antigen remains unknown.

Sequenced by immunoSEQ multiplex PCR; TCRdb stores in-frame clones only, minus some. Among 250 or so clones listed, over 20% were seen once. Trimming at V came to 4 bases and at J to 2 bases, leaving 4 bases not matched to a gene. The germline CDR1 and CDR2 sequences are SGHRS and YFSETQ. The length of the CDR3 is 15 residues. Regarding treatment: randomized to nivolumab then ipilimumab (arm A) or the reverse (arm B). The chain joins TRBV5-1 to TRBJ2-2, with 8 bases matching TRBD1. The receptor's source is a human donor with melanoma. The sample consisted of tumor tissue (inferred from file names), taken from a patient given nivolumab and ipilimumab in sequence. This CDR3 is CASSTDRGNTGELFF. DNA for the CDR3: TGCGCCAGCAGCACCGACAGGGGTAACACCGGGGAGCTGTTTTTT.